The 21 T cell receptor beta chains in this list originate from one sample, sequenced in a study of blood T cell repertoires in COVID-19. TCRdb's table, derived via immunoSEQ multiplex PCR, lists solely in-frame clones and lacks some. The profile shows over 200,000 clones, about nine tenths of them singletons. The sequencing input was peripheral blood. The receptor source for this set is a man aged 55 to 70 who had recovered from COVID-19.

In nucleotides, the CDR3 is TGCGCCAGCAGCTTGGGAGCGGGCTCCTACGAGCAGTACTTC. It is translated as CASSLGAGSYEQYF. The V call is TRBV5-1, the J call TRBJ2-7; D possibly corresponds to TRBD2 (6 bases). Trimming stripped 0 bases from V and 0 bases from J, with 7 bases between. Germline loops: CDR1 SGHRS, CDR2 YFSETQ. The CDR3 is 14 residues long.

This clone was counted a single time. The V gene is TRBV28, the J gene TRBJ2-2, with 7 positions matching TRBD2. This CDR3 contains 15 residues. Germline V gene sequence: CDR1 MDHEN, CDR2 SYDVKM. V lost 8 bases to trimming and J lost 4 bases; unmatched junction nucleotides: 10. The CDR3 nucleotides are TGTGCCAGCTCCAACGGGGGGAGCGGCACCGGGGAGCTGTTTTTT. Its translation: CASSNGGSGTGELFF. The entire variable domain, with the rest obtained from reference TRBV28 and TRBJ2-2, is as follows: DVKVTQSSRYLVKRTGEKVFLECVQDMDHENMFWYRQDPGLGLRLIYFSYDVKMKEKGDIPEGYSVSREKKERFSLILESASTNQTSMYLCASSNGGSGTGELFFGEGSRLTVL.

The rearrangement links TRBV7-9 to TRBJ1-5, with D maybe TRBD1 (6 bases). CDR3 length: 12 residues. V lost 5 bases and J lost 9, with 11 bases in between. Germline CDR1 reads SEHNR; CDR2 reads FQNEAQ (reference sequence). The DNA for the CDR3 is TGTGCCAGCAGCCCGGGGACATCGCCCCAGCATTTT. This codes for CASSPGTSPQHF.

The CDR3 bases are TGTGCCAGTAGTAAGGGGCGTGCAACTAATGAAAAACTGTTTTTT. Translated, it gives CASSKGRATNEKLFF. This chain connects TRBV19 to TRBJ1-4, with D tentatively TRBD1 (5 bases). V lost 4 bases and J lost 0, with 9 bases in between. Looked up from germline, CDR1 is LNHDA and CDR2 is SQIVND (reference sequence). The length of the CDR3 is 15 residues.

The chain links TRBV7-9 to TRBJ2-7; the match to TRBD1 covers 9 bases. The trim removed 0 bases at V and 1 base at J, leaving 4 bases unmatched. The CDR3 loop spans 16 amino acids. Germline-derived CDR1 and CDR2 are SEHNR and FQNEAQ (reference sequence). CDR3 region: CASSLAYGTGSYEQYF. The CDR3 DNA reads TGTGCCAGCAGCTTAGCGTATGGGACAGGGTCCTACGAGCAGTACTTC.

The J gene is TRBJ1-5, the V gene TRBV10-2, with 9 bases aligning to TRBD1. V lost 6 bases and J lost 6; bases outside the gene matches: 9. This CDR3 is built from 15 residues. Germline V CDR1 and CDR2: WSHSY, SAAADI. CDR3 sequence reads: CASRPEQGAAQPQHF. The DNA of the CDR3 is TGCGCCAGCAGGCCGGAACAGGGGGCAGCTCAGCCCCAGCATTTT.

The chain joins TRBV6-6 to TRBJ1-2; TRBD1 matches 8 bases. CDR3 size: 15 residues. CDR1 is MNHNY and CDR2 is SVGAGI in the germline V gene (reference sequence). The junction had 2 bases not matched to a gene; V was cut back by 0 bases and J by 2 bases. In DNA, the CDR3 is TGTGCCAGCAGTTACTCTCAGGGGGCAAACTATGGCTACACCTTC. Its translation: CASSYSQGANYGYTF.

J is TRBJ1-3 and V is TRBV20-1; a possible D gene is TRBD1 (5 bases). Germline CDR1 reads DFQATT; CDR2 reads SNEGSKA (reference sequence). V lost 5 bases and J 7 bases, leaving 9 bases between the germline ends. The CDR3 spans 11 residues. Here the CDR3 DNA reads TGCAGTGCTGTTCGGGGGAACACCATATATTTT. Its translation is CSAVRGNTIYF.

The chain uses TRBV19 and TRBJ1-2, with a tentative D call TRBD1 (5 bases). This CDR3 has 14 residues. V dropped 7 bases and J dropped 6 bases, with 18 bases sitting between them. The germline V gene has CDR1 LNHDA and CDR2 SQIVND (reference sequence). CDR3: CASTPRQLFDGYTF. In DNA, the CDR3 is TGTGCCAGTACCCCACGACAGTTATTCGATGGCTACACCTTC.

The genes are TRBV7-9 and TRBJ2-5, with a possible D match to TRBD1 (7 bases). CDR1 and CDR2 from the germline V gene are SEHNR and FQNEAQ (reference sequence). The length of the CDR3 is 15 residues. The V gene lost 2 bases and the J gene lost 5 bases, with 15 bases spanning the gap. The CDR3 coding sequence is TGTGCCAGCAGCTTACGAGGGGGCGCGGGGGAGACCCAGTACTTC. Its translation: CASSLRGGAGETQYF.

The rearrangement links TRBV18 to TRBJ1-4, with D maybe TRBD1 (6 bases). Germline V gene data show CDR1 as KGHSH and CDR2 as LQKENI. This CDR3 is 15 amino acids long. The ends were cut back, 6 bases at V and 5 bases at J, with 16 bases in the middle. DNA for the CDR3: TGTGCCAGCTCTCAAAACAGGGTCCCCAATGAAAAACTGTTTTTT. Translated: CASSQNRVPNEKLFF.

This chain uses TRBV29-1 with TRBJ2-1; possibly TRBD1 for D (6 bases). V was trimmed by 6 bases and J by 9 bases, leaving 15 bases between them. This CDR3 region has 12 residues. Germline CDR1 and CDR2: SQVTM and ANQGSEA. Here the CDR3 reads CSVARDNSEQFF. CDR3 DNA: TGCAGCGTCGCCCGGGACAATTCTGAGCAGTTCTTC.

A few counts support this clone. The chain couples TRBV7-3 to TRBJ2-5; TRBD1 might be the D (6 bases). V dropped 1 base and J dropped 3 bases, with 12 bases sitting between them. This CDR3 has 15 amino acids. Germline CDR1 SGHTA, CDR2 FQGTGA. The CDR3 sequence: CASSLRPGQEETQYF. The CDR3 nucleotides are TGTGCCAGCAGCTTAAGGCCGGGACAAGAAGAGACCCAGTACTTC.

The rearrangement joins TRBV19 to TRBJ2-3, with 7 bases aligning to TRBD1. With 5 bases clipped from V and 5 bases from J, the junction kept 19 bases outside the gene matches. This CDR3 has 18 amino acids. Germline lookup yields CDR1 LNHDA and CDR2 SQIVND (reference sequence). CDR3 bases: TGTGCCAGTAGTGACAGGGTAACCAGAAAGCACATAGGAGATACGCAGTATTTT. Translating gives CASSDRVTRKHIGDTQYF.

The chain is built from TRBV30 and TRBJ2-1, with 7 bases matching TRBD2. CDR1 and CDR2 from the germline V gene are GTSNPN and SVGIG (reference sequence). There are 13 residues in the CDR3. Trimming cost V 0 bases and J 10 bases; bases outside gene matches: 6. The CDR3 DNA reads TGTGCCTGGAGTGTAGCTAGCGGTACGGAGCAGTTCTTC. It encodes CAWSVASGTEQFF.

This chain connects TRBV4-1 to TRBJ2-3; 8 positions agree with TRBD2. The germline V gene encodes CDR1 MGHRA and CDR2 YSYEKL. The junction had 6 bases not matched to a gene; V was cut back by 1 base and J by 3 bases. The CDR3 is 16 residues long. The CDR3 loop is CASSQAGGGQTDTQYF. The CDR3 DNA reads as TGCGCCAGCAGCCAAGCCGGGGGGGGCCAGACAGATACGCAGTATTTT.

The V gene is TRBV6-5, the J gene TRBJ1-5, with 7 bases fitting TRBD1. This CDR3 comprises 15 residues. Germline assignment: CDR1 MNHEY and CDR2 SVGAGI. With V trimmed by 5 bases and J by 6 bases, 10 bases remained unmatched. The CDR3 sequence is CASSQQGNSGQPQHF. The DNA of the CDR3 is TGTGCCAGCAGTCAACAGGGGAATTCTGGTCAGCCCCAGCATTTT.

The chain carries TRBV9 and TRBJ1-4, with 10 bases matching TRBD1. Looked up from germline, CDR1 is SGDLS and CDR2 is YYNGEE. Germline trimming cut 3 bases from V and 11 bases from J; bases unmatched to any gene: 7. The CDR3 is 14 residues long. CDR3 nucleotides: TGTGCCAGCAGCGGACAGGGGGCACCCGGGAAACTGTTTTTT. Its protein is CASSGQGAPGKLFF.

The chain couples TRBV5-4 to TRBJ2-1; TRBD2 matches at 13 bases. Per the germline V gene, CDR1 is SGHNT and CDR2 is YYREEE (reference sequence). The junction had 9 bases not matched to a gene; V was cut back by 4 bases and J by 2 bases. The CDR3 has 18 amino acids. CDR3 DNA sequence: TGTGCCAGCAGCCAGGGACTAGCGGGAATCGGACCCTACAATGAGCAGTTCTTC. Encoded protein: CASSQGLAGIGPYNEQFF.

This clone was detected only a few times. This chain links TRBV10-3 with TRBJ1-2; D might be TRBD1 (5 bases). The CDR3 runs 14 residues. The germline V and J ends were trimmed by 5 bases and 4 bases, with 14 bases remaining between them. The germline V gene has CDR1 ENHRY and CDR2 SYGVKD. The CDR3 DNA follows: TGTGCCATCAGTCGGGGGACGGGCTCCTATGGCTACACCTTC. As protein: CAISRGTGSYGYTF.

As for this clone: Other DNA sequences of this sample code for an identical CDR3. The V call is TRBV19, the J call TRBJ1-2, with D perhaps TRBD1 (6 bases). V lost 6 bases and J lost 4, with 12 bases in between. Germline CDR1 is LNHDA and CDR2 is SQIVND (reference sequence). The CDR3 contains 13 residues. The CDR3 bases are TGTGCCAGTAGCCCTACAGGGTCCTATGGCTACACCTTC. Protein sequence: CASSPTGSYGYTF.